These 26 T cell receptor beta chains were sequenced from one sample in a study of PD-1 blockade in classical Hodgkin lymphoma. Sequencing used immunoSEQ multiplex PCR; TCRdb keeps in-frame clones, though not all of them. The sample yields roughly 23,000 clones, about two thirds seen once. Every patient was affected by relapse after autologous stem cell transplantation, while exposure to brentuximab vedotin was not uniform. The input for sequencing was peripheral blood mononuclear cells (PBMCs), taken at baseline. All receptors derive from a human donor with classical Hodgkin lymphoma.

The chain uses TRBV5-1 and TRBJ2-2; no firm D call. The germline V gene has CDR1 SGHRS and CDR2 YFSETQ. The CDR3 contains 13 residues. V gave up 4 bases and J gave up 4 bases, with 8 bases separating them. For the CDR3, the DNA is TGCGCCAGCAGCGTGGTGGCCACCGGGGAGCTGTTTTTT. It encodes CASSVVATGELFF.

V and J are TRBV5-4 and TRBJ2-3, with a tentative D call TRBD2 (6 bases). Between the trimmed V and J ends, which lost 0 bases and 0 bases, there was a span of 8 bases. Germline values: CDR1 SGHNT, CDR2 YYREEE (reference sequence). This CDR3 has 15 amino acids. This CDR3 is CASSLGSGSTDTQYF. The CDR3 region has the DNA TGTGCCAGCAGCTTGGGAAGCGGGAGCACAGATACGCAGTATTTT.

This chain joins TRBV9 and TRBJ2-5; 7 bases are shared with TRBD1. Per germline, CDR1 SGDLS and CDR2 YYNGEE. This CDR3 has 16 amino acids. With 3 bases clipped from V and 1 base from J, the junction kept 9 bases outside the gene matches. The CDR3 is CASSGETGPPQETQYF. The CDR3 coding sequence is TGTGCCAGCAGCGGCGAGACAGGGCCACCCCAAGAGACCCAGTACTTC.

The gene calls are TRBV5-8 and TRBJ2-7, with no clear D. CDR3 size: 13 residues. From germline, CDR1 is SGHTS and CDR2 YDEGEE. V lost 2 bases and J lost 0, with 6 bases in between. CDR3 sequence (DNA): TGTGCCAGCAGCTTCCAGTCCTCCTACGAGCAGTACGTC. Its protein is CASSFQSSYEQYV.

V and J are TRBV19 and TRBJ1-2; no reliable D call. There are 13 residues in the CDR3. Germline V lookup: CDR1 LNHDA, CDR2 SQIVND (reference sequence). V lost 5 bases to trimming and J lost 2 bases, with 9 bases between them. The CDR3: CASSWQTNYGYTF. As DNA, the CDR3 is TGTGCCAGTAGTTGGCAGACCAACTATGGCTACACCTTC. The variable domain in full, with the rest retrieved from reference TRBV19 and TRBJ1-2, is DGGITQSPKYLFRKEGQNVTLSCEQNLNHDAMYWYRQDPGQGLRLIYYSQIVNDFQKGDIAEGYSVSREKKESFPLTVTSAQKNPTAFYLCASSWQTNYGYTFGSGTRLTVV.

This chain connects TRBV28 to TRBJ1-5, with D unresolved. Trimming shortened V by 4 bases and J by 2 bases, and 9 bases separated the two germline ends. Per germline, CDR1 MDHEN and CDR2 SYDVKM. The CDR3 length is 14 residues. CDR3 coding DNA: TGTGCCAGCAGTTCCTACACTGGCAATCAGCCCCAGCATTTT. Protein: CASSSYTGNQPQHF.

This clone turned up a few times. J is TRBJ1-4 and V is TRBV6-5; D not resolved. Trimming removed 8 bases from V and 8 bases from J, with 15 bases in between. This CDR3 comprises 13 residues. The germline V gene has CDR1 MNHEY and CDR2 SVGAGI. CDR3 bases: TGTGCCAGCGCAGGCTCCGTGGAAGAAAAACTGTTTTTT. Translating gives CASAGSVEEKLFF.

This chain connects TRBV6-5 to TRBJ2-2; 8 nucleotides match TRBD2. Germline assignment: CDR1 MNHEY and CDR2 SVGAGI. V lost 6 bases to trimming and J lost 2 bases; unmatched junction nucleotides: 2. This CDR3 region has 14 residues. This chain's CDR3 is CASRGLVNTGELFF. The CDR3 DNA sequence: TGTGCCAGCAGGGGACTAGTAAACACCGGGGAGCTGTTTTTT.

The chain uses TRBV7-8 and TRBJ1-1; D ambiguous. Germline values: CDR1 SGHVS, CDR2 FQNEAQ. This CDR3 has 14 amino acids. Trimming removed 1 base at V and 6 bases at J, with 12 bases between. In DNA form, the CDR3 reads TGTGCCAGCAGCTTAGAGGAGTGGACGGCTGAAGCTTTCTTT. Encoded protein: CASSLEEWTAEAFF.

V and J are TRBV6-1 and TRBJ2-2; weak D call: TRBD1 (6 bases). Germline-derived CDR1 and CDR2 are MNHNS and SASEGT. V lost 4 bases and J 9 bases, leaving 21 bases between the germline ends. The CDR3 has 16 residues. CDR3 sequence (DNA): TGTGCCAGCAGTGTATTCCAGGGGTTATTTTCCAGGGAGCTGTTTTTT. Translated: CASSVFQGLFSRELFF.

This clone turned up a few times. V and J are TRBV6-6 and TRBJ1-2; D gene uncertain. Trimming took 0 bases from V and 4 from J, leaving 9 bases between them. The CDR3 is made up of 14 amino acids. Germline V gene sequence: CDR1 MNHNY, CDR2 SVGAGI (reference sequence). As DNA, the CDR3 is TGTGCCAGCAGTTACTCGCAGGCCCTCTATGGCTACACCTTC. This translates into CASSYSQALYGYTF.

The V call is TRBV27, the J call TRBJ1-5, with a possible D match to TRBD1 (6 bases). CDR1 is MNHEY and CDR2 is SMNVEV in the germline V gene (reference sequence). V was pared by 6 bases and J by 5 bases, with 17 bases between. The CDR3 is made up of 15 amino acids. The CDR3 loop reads CASRRTATVHQPQHF. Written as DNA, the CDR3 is TGTGCCAGCAGGCGGACAGCGACCGTACATCAGCCCCAGCATTTT.

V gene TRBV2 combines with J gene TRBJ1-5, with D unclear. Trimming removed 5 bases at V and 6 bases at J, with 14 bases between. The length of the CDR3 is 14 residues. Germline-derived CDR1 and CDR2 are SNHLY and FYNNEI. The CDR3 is CASSLVGEGQPQHF. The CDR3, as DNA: TGTGCCAGCAGTCTAGTCGGGGAGGGTCAGCCCCAGCATTTT.

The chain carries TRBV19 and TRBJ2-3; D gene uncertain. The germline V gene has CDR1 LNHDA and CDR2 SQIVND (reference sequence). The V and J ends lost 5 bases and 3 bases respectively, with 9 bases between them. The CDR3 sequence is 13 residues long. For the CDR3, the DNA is TGTGCCAGTAGTTTTCTCCGAACAGATACGCAGTATTTT. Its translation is CASSFLRTDTQYF.

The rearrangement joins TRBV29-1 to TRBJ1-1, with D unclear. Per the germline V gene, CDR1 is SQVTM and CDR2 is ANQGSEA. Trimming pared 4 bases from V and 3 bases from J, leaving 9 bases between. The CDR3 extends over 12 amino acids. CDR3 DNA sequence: TGCAGCGTTGTTAGGTTGGACACTGAAGCTTTCTTT. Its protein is CSVVRLDTEAFF.

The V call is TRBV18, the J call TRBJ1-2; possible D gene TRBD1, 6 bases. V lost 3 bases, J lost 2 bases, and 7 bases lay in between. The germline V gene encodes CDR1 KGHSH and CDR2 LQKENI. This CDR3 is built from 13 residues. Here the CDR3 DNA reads TGTGCCAGCTCACCCCAGGGGAACTATGGCTACACCTTC. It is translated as CASSPQGNYGYTF.

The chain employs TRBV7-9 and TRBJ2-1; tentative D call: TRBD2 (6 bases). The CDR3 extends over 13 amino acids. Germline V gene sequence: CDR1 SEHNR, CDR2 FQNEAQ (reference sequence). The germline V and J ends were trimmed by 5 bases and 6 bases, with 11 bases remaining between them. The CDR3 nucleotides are TGTGCCAGCAGCGCGGACGGGGGCAATGAGCAGTTCTTC. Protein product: CASSADGGNEQFF.

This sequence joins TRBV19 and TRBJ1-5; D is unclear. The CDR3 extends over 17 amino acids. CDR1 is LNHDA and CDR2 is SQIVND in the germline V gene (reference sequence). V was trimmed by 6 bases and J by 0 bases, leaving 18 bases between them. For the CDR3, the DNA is TGTGCCAGTAGGCTAATGGGCCAGGCATATAGCAATCAGCCCCAGCATTTT. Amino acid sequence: CASRLMGQAYSNQPQHF.

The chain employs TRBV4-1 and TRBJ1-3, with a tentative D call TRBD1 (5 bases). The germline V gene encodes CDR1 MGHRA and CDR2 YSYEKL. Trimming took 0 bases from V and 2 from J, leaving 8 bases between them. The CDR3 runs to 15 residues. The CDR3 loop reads CASSQDRAPGNTIYF. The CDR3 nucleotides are TGCGCCAGCAGCCAAGACAGGGCCCCTGGAAACACCATATATTTT.

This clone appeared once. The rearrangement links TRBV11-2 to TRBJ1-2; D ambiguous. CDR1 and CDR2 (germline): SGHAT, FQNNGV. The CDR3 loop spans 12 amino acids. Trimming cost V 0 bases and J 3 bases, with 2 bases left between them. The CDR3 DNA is TGTGCCAGCAGCTTAGACTACTATGGCTACACCTTC. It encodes CASSLDYYGYTF.

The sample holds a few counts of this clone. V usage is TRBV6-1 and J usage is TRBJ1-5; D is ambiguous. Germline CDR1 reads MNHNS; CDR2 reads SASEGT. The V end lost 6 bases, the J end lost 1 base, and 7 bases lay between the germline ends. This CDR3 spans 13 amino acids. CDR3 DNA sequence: TGTGCCAGCAGCGTAATGAGCAATCAGCCCCAGCATTTT. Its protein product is CASSVMSNQPQHF.

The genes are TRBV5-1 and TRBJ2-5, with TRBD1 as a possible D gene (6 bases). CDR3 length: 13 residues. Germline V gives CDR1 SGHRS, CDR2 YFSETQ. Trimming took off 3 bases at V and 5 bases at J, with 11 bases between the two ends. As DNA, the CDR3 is TGCGCCAGCAGCTATCAGGGGACGGAGACCCAGTACTTC. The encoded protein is CASSYQGTETQYF.

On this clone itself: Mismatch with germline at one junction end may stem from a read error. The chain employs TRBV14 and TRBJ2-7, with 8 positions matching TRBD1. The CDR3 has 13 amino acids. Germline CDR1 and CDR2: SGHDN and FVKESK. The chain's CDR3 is CASSPDRVVLPHF. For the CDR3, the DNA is TGTGCCAGCAGCCCGGACAGGGTAGTCTTACCCCACTTC.

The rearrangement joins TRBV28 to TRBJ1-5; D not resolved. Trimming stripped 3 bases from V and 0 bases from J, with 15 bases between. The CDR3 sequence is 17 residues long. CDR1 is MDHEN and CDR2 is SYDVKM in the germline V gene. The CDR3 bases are TGTGCCAGCAGTTTGCGCCTATCAGGATATAGCAATCAGCCCCAGCATTTT. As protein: CASSLRLSGYSNQPQHF.

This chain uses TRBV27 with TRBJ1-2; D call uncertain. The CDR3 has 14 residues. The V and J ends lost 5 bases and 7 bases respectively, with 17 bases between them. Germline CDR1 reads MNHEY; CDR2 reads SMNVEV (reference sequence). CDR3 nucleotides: TGTGCCAGCAGTCCTTTGGGTATTCAACGTGGCTACACCTTC. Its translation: CASSPLGIQRGYTF.

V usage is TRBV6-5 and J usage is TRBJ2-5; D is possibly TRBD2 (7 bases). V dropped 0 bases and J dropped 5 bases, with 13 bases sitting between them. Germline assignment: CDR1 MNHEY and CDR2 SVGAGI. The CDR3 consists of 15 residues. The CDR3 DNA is TGTGCCAGCAGTTACTCGAAAGGGGGGGGCGAGACCCAGTACTTC. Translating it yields CASSYSKGGGETQYF.